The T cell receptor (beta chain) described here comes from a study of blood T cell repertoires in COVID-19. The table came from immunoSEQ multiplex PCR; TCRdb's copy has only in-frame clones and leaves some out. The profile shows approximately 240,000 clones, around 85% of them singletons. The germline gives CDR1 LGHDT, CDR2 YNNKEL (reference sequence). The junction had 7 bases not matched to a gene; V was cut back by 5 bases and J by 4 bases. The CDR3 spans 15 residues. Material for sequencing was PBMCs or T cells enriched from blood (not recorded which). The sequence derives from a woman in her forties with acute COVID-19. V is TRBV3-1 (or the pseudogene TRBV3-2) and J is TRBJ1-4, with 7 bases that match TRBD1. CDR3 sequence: CASSNRQGLNEKLFF. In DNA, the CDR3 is TGTGCCAGCAGCAATCGACAGGGCCTTAATGAAAAACTGTTTTTT.